These 18 T cell receptor beta chains were all obtained from the same sample, sequenced in a study of CXCR3-negative and CXCR3-positive naive CD8 T cells. Study-wide results and limits: Compared with CXCR3-negative naive cells, CXCR3-positive naive cells showed more hydrophobic TRB CDR3s.

No cognate antigen is known for these TCRs. In preparing the TRB cDNA libraries, 5' RACE with UMI labels was used. One entry per CDR3 protein, without DNA, is what TCRdb gives after re-calling the 5' RACE reads. In total, the table holds tens of thousands of distinct CDR3 sequences. Material: naive CXCR3+ CD8+ T cells from blood. Subset here: CD45RO-CCR7+CD27+CD95- naive CD8+ T cells expressing CXCR3 (TNR3+). The receptors come from a human donor in good health. Some clones in this sample may be carry-over from other donors' samples.

The chain uses TRBV7-2 and TRBJ2-1; TCRdb names TRBD2, which stays unverified in the absence of DNA. The V gene's germline CDR1 is SGHTA and CDR2 FQGNSA. This CDR3 has 16 residues. CDR3 sequence reads: CASSLELAGGPNEQFF.

The CDR3 loop reads CASSLKMAGIGSYEQYF. This chain links TRBV7-8 with TRBJ2-7. The CDR3 loop spans 17 amino acids. Looked up from germline, CDR1 is SGHVS and CDR2 is FQNEAQ.

The chain has TRBV6-5 and TRBJ1-1; without DNA, the TCRdb call of TRBD1 cannot be checked. The CDR3 has 14 amino acids. Germline V lookup: CDR1 MNHEY, CDR2 SVGAGI. The CDR3 protein is CASSPGGLNTEAFF.

V and J are TRBV7-9 and TRBJ1-5; checking the TCRdb D call of TRBD1 is not possible without DNA. Germline V gene data show CDR1 as SEHNR and CDR2 as FQNEAQ (reference sequence). The CDR3 loop spans 16 amino acids. The CDR3 loop reads CASSPALTGPRGPQHF.

This sequence joins TRBV5-1 and TRBJ2-7; checking the TCRdb D call of TRBD1 is not possible without DNA. Germline CDR1 is SGHRS and CDR2 is YFSETQ. The CDR3 length is 15 residues. CDR3 loop: CASSLAAQDYYEQYF.

The V call is TRBV29-1, the J call TRBJ2-7; TCRdb picks TRBD2, but there is no DNA to check that call. Per the germline V gene, CDR1 is SQVTM and CDR2 is ANQGSEA. This CDR3 comprises 13 residues. CDR3 sequence reads: CSVVSPVIYEQYF.

This chain uses TRBV4-1 with TRBJ1-4; there is no DNA to check the TCRdb D call of TRBD1. There are 15 residues in the CDR3. CDR1 and CDR2 (germline): MGHRA, YSYEKL. CDR3 residues: CASSQERTGNEKLFF.

The V and J genes are TRBV19 and TRBJ1-4; TCRdb calls TRBD1, which cannot be checked without DNA. CDR1 and CDR2 (germline): LNHDA, SQIVND (reference sequence). The CDR3 has 12 residues. The CDR3 is CASGTANEKLFF.

The chain links TRBV7-3 to TRBJ2-1; there is no DNA to check the TCRdb D call of TRBD1. In germline, CDR1 is SGHTA, CDR2 FQGTGA. The CDR3 is 14 residues long. The CDR3: CASSLIGGGNEQFF.

CDR3 region: CASSPEENEQFF. The V gene is TRBV7-9, the J gene TRBJ2-1; no DNA is available, so the TRBD2 call from TCRdb remains unchecked. The CDR3 is made up of 12 amino acids. CDR1 and CDR2 from the germline V gene are SEHNR and FQNEAQ (reference sequence).

This sequence joins TRBV20-1 and TRBJ2-3; TCRdb proposes TRBD2, but this gene call is untestable without DNA. CDR1 and CDR2 from the germline V gene are DFQATT and SNEGSKA (reference sequence). This CDR3 region has 18 residues. This CDR3 reads CSARDSSGNTRSTDTQYF.

The rearrangement joins TRBV4-1 to TRBJ1-2. The CDR3 runs 16 residues. Germline CDR1 is MGHRA and CDR2 is YSYEKL. The CDR3 loop reads CASSQVTDISNYGYTF.

The genes are TRBV28 and TRBJ2-7; checking the TCRdb D call of TRBD1 is not possible without DNA. The CDR3 contains 14 residues. Germline loops: CDR1 MDHEN, CDR2 SYDVKM. The CDR3 region is CASSLGGGAGEQYF.

The gene calls are TRBV5-1 and TRBJ2-1; the D call of TRBD1 rests on TCRdb alone, since no DNA is present to check it. The CDR3 covers 19 residues. Germline CDR1 reads SGHRS; CDR2 reads YFSETQ. The CDR3 here is CASSSTGGSIDSSYNEQFF. Based on the CDR3 plus reference TRBV5-1 and TRBJ2-1, the full variable domain is KAGVTQTPRYLIKTRGQQVTLSCSPISGHRSVSWYQQTPGQGLQFLFEYFSETQRNKGNFPGRFSGRQFSNSRSEMNVSTLELGDSALYLCASSSTGGSIDSSYNEQFFGPGTRLTVL.

This chain links TRBV3-1 with TRBJ1-2. This CDR3 is 14 amino acids long. Germline V gene lookup returns CDR1 LGHDT and CDR2 YNNKEL (reference sequence). CDR3 sequence: CASSQGSSAWGYTF.

The chain couples TRBV6-2 or TRBV6-3 to TRBJ2-1. The germline gives CDR1 MNHEY, CDR2 SVGEGT. The CDR3 covers 11 residues. CDR3 sequence reads: CASSSIGEQFF.

The rearrangement uses TRBV4-1 and TRBJ2-7; absent DNA, TCRdb's TRBD2 call cannot be checked. Germline loops: CDR1 MGHRA, CDR2 YSYEKL. The CDR3 covers 16 residues. This chain's CDR3 is CASSRLGGGSSYEQYF.

V is TRBV27 and J is TRBJ1-1. This CDR3 contains 12 residues. Germline V gives CDR1 MNHEY, CDR2 SMNVEV (reference sequence). CDR3 in amino acids: CASMQGNTEAFF.